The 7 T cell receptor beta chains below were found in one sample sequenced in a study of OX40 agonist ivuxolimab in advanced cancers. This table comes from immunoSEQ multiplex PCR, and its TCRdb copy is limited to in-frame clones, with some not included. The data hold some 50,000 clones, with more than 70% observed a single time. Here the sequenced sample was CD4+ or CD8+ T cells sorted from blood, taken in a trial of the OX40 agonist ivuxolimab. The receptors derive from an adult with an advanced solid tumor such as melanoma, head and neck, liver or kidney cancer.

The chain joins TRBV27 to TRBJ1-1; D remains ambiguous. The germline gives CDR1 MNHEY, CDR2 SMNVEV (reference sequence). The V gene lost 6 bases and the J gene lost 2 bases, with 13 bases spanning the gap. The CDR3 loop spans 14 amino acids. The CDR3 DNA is TGTGCCAGCAGCCGAATTAGGGTTAACACTGAAGCTTTCTTT. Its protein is CASSRIRVNTEAFF.

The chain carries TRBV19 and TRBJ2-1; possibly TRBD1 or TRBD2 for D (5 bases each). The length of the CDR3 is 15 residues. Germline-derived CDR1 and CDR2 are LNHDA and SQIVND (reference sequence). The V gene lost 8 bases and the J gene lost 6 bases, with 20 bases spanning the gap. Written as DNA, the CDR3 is TGTGCCAGTTCCGGGACGGGCAGCCTGGGCAATGAGCAGTTCTTC. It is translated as CASSGTGSLGNEQFF.

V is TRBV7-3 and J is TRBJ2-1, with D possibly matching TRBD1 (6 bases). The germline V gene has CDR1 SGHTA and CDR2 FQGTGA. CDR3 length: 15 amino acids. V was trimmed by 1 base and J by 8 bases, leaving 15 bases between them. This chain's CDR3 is CASSLNRDNGDEQFF. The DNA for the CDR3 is TGTGCCAGCAGCTTAAACCGGGACAATGGGGATGAGCAGTTCTTC.

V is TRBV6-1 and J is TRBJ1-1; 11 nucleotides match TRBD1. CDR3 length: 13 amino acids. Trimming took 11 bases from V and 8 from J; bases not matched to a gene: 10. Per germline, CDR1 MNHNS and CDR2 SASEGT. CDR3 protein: CAGTDRGRWEAFF. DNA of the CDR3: TGTGCCGGGACGGACAGGGGGCGCTGGGAAGCTTTCTTT.

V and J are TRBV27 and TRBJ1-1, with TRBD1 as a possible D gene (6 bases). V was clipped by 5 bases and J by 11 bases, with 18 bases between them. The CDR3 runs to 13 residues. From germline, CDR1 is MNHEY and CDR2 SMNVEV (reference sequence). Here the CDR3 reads CASSIETGGRAFF. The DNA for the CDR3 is TGTGCCAGCAGTATAGAGACAGGTGGGCGGGCTTTCTTT.

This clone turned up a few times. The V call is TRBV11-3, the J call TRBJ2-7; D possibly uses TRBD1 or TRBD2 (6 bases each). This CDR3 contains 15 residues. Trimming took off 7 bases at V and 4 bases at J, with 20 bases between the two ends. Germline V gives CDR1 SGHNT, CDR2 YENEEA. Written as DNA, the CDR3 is TGTGCCAGCAAGGTCTCGGGAGCACAGGGTTACGAGCAGTACTTC. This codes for CASKVSGAQGYEQYF.

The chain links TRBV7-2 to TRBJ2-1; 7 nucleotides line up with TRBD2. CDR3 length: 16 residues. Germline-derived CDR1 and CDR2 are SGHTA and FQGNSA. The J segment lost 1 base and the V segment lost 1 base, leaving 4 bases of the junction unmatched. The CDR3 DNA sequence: TGTGCCAGCAGCTTAGGCGGAGCGGGATCCTACAATGAGCAGTTCTTC. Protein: CASSLGGAGSYNEQFF.